A selection of T cell receptor beta chains follows, all from one sample in a study of T cells in localized non-small cell lung cancer. Profiling relied on immunoSEQ multiplex PCR, and the TCRdb table lists in-frame clones only, not all of them. Among some 51,000 clones listed, roughly 90% were seen once. Specimen: peripheral blood, collected before any cancer treatment. All receptors derive from a woman between 35 and 75 years old with stage I lung adenocarcinoma. Each CDR3 is given with its conserved first and last residue. Fields, in order: D gene, clone size, J gene, V gene, CDR3 protein, CDR3 DNA. D genes are given only for firm matches. The size field is filled for only some rows; it gives once, few, many or a size class.

D gene: .; clone size: .; J gene: TRBJ2-7; V gene: TRBV4-2; CDR3 protein: CASSLRQEREQYF; CDR3 DNA: TGTGCCAGCAGCCTCAGACAGGAGCGAGAGCAGTACTTC
D gene: .; clone size: .; J gene: TRBJ1-1; V gene: TRBV28; CDR3 protein: CASSLRGGIGSEAFF; CDR3 DNA: TGTGCCAGCAGTTTGAGGGGGGGAATCGGCTCTGAAGCTTTCTTT
D gene: .; clone size: once; J gene: TRBJ1-4; V gene: TRBV6-5; CDR3 protein: CASSPGEKLFF; CDR3 DNA: TGTGCCAGCAGTCCGGGTGAAAAACTGTTTTTT
D gene: .; clone size: once; J gene: TRBJ2-2; V gene: TRBV5-1; CDR3 protein: CASSRMTGATGELFF; CDR3 DNA: TGCGCCAGCAGCAGAATGACAGGAGCCACCGGGGAGCTGTTTTTT
D gene: .; clone size: .; J gene: TRBJ2-1; V gene: TRBV5-1; CDR3 protein: CASNWGANEQFF; CDR3 DNA: TGCGCCAGTAATTGGGGTGCCAATGAGCAGTTCTTC
D gene: TRBD1; clone size: .; J gene: TRBJ1-6; V gene: TRBV7-6; CDR3 protein: CASSLGGQGRNSPLHF; CDR3 DNA: TGTGCCAGCAGCTTGGGCGGACAGGGGCGAAATTCACCCCTCCACTTT
D gene: TRBD1; clone size: .; J gene: TRBJ2-7; V gene: TRBV19; CDR3 protein: CASSILGPQGSVLYEQYF; CDR3 DNA: TGTGCCAGTAGTATCTTAGGCCCACAGGGGTCTGTACTCTACGAGCAGTACTTC
D gene: TRBD1; clone size: .; J gene: TRBJ2-7; V gene: TRBV5-4; CDR3 protein: CASSWGQGGVYEQYF; CDR3 DNA: TGTGCCAGCAGCTGGGGACAGGGGGGGGTCTACGAGCAGTACTTC
D gene: .; clone size: .; J gene: TRBJ1-4; V gene: TRBV6-5; CDR3 protein: CASSNFEGYDEKLFF; CDR3 DNA: TGTGCCAGCAGCAACTTCGAGGGATACGATGAAAAACTGTTTTTT
D gene: .; clone size: .; J gene: TRBJ2-4; V gene: TRBV6-1; CDR3 protein: CASRSVRDIQYF; CDR3 DNA: TGTGCCTCTCGGAGTGTAAGGGACATTCAGTACTTC
D gene: .; clone size: few; J gene: TRBJ2-7; V gene: TRBV13; CDR3 protein: CASSPPGPPRDPYEQYF; CDR3 DNA: TGTGCCAGCAGCCCGCCCGGGCCTCCGCGGGATCCTTACGAGCAGTACTTC
D gene: TRBD2; clone size: .; J gene: TRBJ2-3; V gene: TRBV5-1; CDR3 protein: CASSTWTSGRSDTQYF; CDR3 DNA: TGCGCCAGCAGCACCTGGACTAGCGGGCGCTCAGATACGCAGTATTTT
D gene: TRBD1; clone size: once; J gene: TRBJ1-2; V gene: TRBV30; CDR3 protein: CAWRLGTGGYTF; CDR3 DNA: TGTGCCTGGAGGTTAGGGACAGGGGGCTACACCTTC
D gene: .; clone size: .; J gene: TRBJ1-1; V gene: TRBV25-1; CDR3 protein: CASSNRQSNTEAFF; CDR3 DNA: TGTGCCAGCAGTAATAGACAGAGTAACACTGAAGCTTTCTTT
D gene: .; clone size: .; J gene: TRBJ2-1; V gene: TRBV29-1; CDR3 protein: CSVEGLSLRSSYNEQFF; CDR3 DNA: TGCAGCGTTGAAGGCTTGTCTCTCAGGAGCTCCTACAATGAGCAGTTCTTC
D gene: TRBD1; clone size: .; J gene: TRBJ2-7; V gene: TRBV6-1; CDR3 protein: CASSELPLTGREQYF; CDR3 DNA: TGTGCCAGCAGTGAACTACCCTTGACAGGGCGCGAGCAGTACTTC
D gene: .; clone size: .; J gene: TRBJ1-2; V gene: TRBV6-4; CDR3 protein: CASSPGTGSANYGYTF; CDR3 DNA: TGTGCCAGCAGCCCCGGGACCGGATCTGCTAACTATGGCTACACCTTC
D gene: TRBD2; clone size: .; J gene: TRBJ2-5; V gene: TRBV7-2; CDR3 protein: CASSRSTGLAGGTGKTQYF; CDR3 DNA: TGTGCCAGCAGCCGTTCCACAGGACTAGCGGGGGGGACTGGAAAGACCCAGTACTTC
D gene: TRBD1; clone size: .; J gene: TRBJ2-2; V gene: TRBV5-1; CDR3 protein: CASRFLGFGTGNTGELFF; CDR3 DNA: TGCGCCAGCAGGTTCCTGGGTTTCGGGACAGGGAACACCGGGGAGCTGTTTTTT
D gene: .; clone size: .; J gene: TRBJ1-2; V gene: TRBV19; CDR3 protein: CASGPPNYGYTF; CDR3 DNA: TGTGCCAGTGGCCCGCCGAACTATGGCTACACCTTC
D gene: .; clone size: .; J gene: TRBJ1-6; V gene: TRBV9; CDR3 protein: CASSARQPNSPLHF; CDR3 DNA: TGTGCCAGCAGCGCCCGACAGCCCAATTCACCCCTCCACTTT
D gene: .; clone size: .; J gene: TRBJ1-1; V gene: TRBV12-5; CDR3 protein: CASGFMGGAAANTEAFF; CDR3 DNA: TGTGCTAGTGGTTTTATGGGCGGGGCGGCGGCGAACACTGAAGCTTTCTTT
D gene: TRBD1; clone size: .; J gene: TRBJ1-2; V gene: TRBV7-8; CDR3 protein: CASSLDDRASYGYTF; CDR3 DNA: TGTGCCAGCAGCTTAGACGACAGGGCGTCCTATGGCTACACCTTC
D gene: .; clone size: .; J gene: TRBJ1-2; V gene: TRBV6-5; CDR3 protein: CASSYSGRKGYGYTF; CDR3 DNA: TGTGCCAGCAGTTACTCTGGGAGGAAAGGCTATGGCTACACCTTC
D gene: .; clone size: .; J gene: TRBJ1-2; V gene: TRBV19; CDR3 protein: CASSIGSGDGYGYTF; CDR3 DNA: TGTGCCAGTAGTATTGGATCTGGGGACGGCTATGGCTACACCTTC
D gene: .; clone size: .; J gene: TRBJ1-5; V gene: TRBV2; CDR3 protein: CASSQGGNQPQHF; CDR3 DNA: TGTGCCAGCAGCCAGGGCGGCAATCAGCCCCAGCATTTT
D gene: .; clone size: few; J gene: TRBJ1-2; V gene: TRBV11-2; CDR3 protein: CASSLSAWSYGYTF; CDR3 DNA: TGTGCCAGCAGCTTAAGCGCCTGGTCCTATGGCTACACCTTC
D gene: .; clone size: .; J gene: TRBJ1-2; V gene: TRBV18; CDR3 protein: CASSPSDDRFVNYGYTF; CDR3 DNA: TGTGCCAGCTCACCCTCCGACGACAGATTCGTCAACTATGGCTACACCTTC
D gene: .; clone size: once; J gene: TRBJ1-2; V gene: TRBV28; CDR3 protein: CASGEVSTNYGYTF; CDR3 DNA: TGTGCCAGTGGGGAAGTGTCAACCAACTATGGCTACACCTTC
D gene: .; clone size: .; J gene: TRBJ2-7; V gene: TRBV10-3; CDR3 protein: CAISLDRDPLGNEQYF; CDR3 DNA: TGTGCCATCAGCTTAGATCGGGACCCCCTGGGGAACGAGCAGTACTTC
D gene: .; clone size: .; J gene: TRBJ1-6; V gene: TRBV7-2; CDR3 protein: CASSLAVRGGALHF; CDR3 DNA: TGTGCCAGCAGCTTAGCGGTACGGGGTGGAGCCCTCCACTTT
D gene: .; clone size: .; J gene: TRBJ1-2; V gene: TRBV19; CDR3 protein: CASGSVGGYTF; CDR3 DNA: TGTGCCAGTGGTTCGGTTGGTGGCTACACCTTC
D gene: TRBD1; clone size: .; J gene: TRBJ1-6; V gene: TRBV2; CDR3 protein: CARGTASPNSPLHF; CDR3 DNA: TGTGCCAGGGGGACAGCTAGCCCTAATTCACCCCTCCACTTT
D gene: .; clone size: .; J gene: TRBJ1-1; V gene: TRBV27; CDR3 protein: CASSSIGGLKAFF; CDR3 DNA: TGTGCCAGCAGTTCTATAGGAGGGCTGAAAGCTTTCTTT
D gene: TRBD2; clone size: .; J gene: TRBJ2-5; V gene: TRBV6-1; CDR3 protein: CASTRLAGTQETQYF; CDR3 DNA: TGTGCCAGCACGAGACTAGCGGGCACACAAGAGACCCAGTACTTC
D gene: .; clone size: .; J gene: TRBJ2-3; V gene: TRBV5-6; CDR3 protein: CASSLIPLPGTDTQYF; CDR3 DNA: TGTGCCAGCAGCTTAATTCCCCTTCCAGGGACAGATACGCAGTATTTT
D gene: .; clone size: .; J gene: TRBJ1-1; V gene: TRBV19; CDR3 protein: CASMPGHMNTEAFF; CDR3 DNA: TGTGCCAGTATGCCGGGGCATATGAACACTGAAGCTTTCTTT
D gene: .; clone size: once; J gene: TRBJ1-4; V gene: TRBV2; CDR3 protein: CASSEPTATNEKLFF; CDR3 DNA: TGTGCCAGCAGTGAACCGACAGCAACTAATGAAAAACTGTTTTTT
D gene: .; clone size: once; J gene: TRBJ2-2; V gene: TRBV7-6; CDR3 protein: CASMPTVNTGELFF; CDR3 DNA: TGTGCCAGTATGCCGACGGTGAACACCGGGGAGCTGTTTTTT
D gene: .; clone size: .; J gene: TRBJ1-4; V gene: TRBV5-8; CDR3 protein: CASSSGRGNEKLFF; CDR3 DNA: TGTGCCAGCAGTTCGGGACGGGGTAATGAAAAACTGTTTTTT
D gene: .; clone size: once; J gene: TRBJ1-1; V gene: TRBV5-4; CDR3 protein: CASSLGGSNTEAFF; CDR3 DNA: TGTGCCAGCAGCTTGGGGGGGAGCAACACTGAAGCTTTCTTT
D gene: .; clone size: .; J gene: TRBJ2-5; V gene: TRBV7-9; CDR3 protein: CASSFGQETQYF; CDR3 DNA: TGTGCCAGCAGCTTTGGCCAAGAGACCCAGTACTTC